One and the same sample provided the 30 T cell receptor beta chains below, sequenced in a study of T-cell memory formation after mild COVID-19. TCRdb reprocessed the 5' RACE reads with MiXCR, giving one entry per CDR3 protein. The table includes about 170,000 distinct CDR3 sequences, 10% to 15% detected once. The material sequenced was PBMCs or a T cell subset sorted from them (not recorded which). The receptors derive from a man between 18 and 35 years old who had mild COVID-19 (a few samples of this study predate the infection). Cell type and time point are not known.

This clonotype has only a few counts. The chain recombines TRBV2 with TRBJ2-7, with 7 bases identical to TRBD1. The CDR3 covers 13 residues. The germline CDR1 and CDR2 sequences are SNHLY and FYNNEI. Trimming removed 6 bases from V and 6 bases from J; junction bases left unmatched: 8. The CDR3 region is CASRPQGIGEQYF. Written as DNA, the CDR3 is TGTGCCAGCAGACCACAGGGGATCGGCGAGCAGTACTTC. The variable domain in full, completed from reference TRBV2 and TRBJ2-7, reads EPEVTQTPSHQVTQMGQEVILRCVPISNHLYFYWYRQILGQKVEFLVSFYNNEISEKSEIFDDQFSVERPDGSNFTLKIRSTKLEDSAMYFCASRPQGIGEQYFGPGTRLTVT.

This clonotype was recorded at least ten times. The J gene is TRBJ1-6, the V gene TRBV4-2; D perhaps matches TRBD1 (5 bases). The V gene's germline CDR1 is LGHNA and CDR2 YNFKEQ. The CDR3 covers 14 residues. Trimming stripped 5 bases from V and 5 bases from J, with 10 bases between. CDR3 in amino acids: CASSSGADNSPLHF. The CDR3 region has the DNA TGTGCCAGCAGCTCCGGGGCCGATAATTCACCCCTCCACTTT.

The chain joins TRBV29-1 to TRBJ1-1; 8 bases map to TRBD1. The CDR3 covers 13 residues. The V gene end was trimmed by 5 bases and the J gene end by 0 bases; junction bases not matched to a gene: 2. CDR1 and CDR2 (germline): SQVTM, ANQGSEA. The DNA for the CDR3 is TGCAGCGTTAGGACAGGGATGAACACTGAAGCTTTCTTT. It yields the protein CSVRTGMNTEAFF.

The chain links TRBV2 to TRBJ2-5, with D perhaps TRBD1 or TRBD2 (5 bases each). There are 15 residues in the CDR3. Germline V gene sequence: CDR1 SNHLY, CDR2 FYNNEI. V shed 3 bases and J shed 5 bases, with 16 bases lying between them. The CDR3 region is CASSEDRGVSETQYF. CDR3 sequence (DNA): TGTGCCAGCAGTGAGGATAGGGGAGTCTCGGAGACCCAGTACTTC.

CDR3 loop: CAWSALGYNEQFF. CDR3 coding DNA: TGTGCCTGGAGTGCCCTAGGTTACAATGAGCAGTTCTTC. The rearrangement uses TRBV30 and TRBJ2-1; no clear D gene. The V end lost 1 base, the J end lost 4 bases, and 8 bases lay between the germline ends. Germline V gene sequence: CDR1 GTSNPN, CDR2 SVGIG (reference sequence). The CDR3 length is 13 residues.

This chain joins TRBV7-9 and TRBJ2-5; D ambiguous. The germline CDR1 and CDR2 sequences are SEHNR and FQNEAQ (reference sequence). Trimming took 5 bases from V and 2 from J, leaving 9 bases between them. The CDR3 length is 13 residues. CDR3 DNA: TGTGCCAGCAGCCCCCCGTTACAAGAGACCCAGTACTTC. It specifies CASSPPLQETQYF.

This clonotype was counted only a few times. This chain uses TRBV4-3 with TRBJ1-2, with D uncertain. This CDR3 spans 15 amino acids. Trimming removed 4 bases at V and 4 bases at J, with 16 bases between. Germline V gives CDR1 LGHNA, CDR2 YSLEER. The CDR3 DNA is TGCGCCAGCAGCCGCGATGGTGGGGTAATCTATGGCTACACCTTC. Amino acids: CASSRDGGVIYGYTF.

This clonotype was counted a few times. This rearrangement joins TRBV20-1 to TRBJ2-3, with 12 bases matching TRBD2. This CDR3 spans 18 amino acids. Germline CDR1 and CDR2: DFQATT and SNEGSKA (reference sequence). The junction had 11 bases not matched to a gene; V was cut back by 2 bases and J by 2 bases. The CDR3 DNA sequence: TGCAGTGCTAGACGACAAGCGACTAGCGGGGGACCCACAGATACGCAGTATTTT. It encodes CSARRQATSGGPTDTQYF.

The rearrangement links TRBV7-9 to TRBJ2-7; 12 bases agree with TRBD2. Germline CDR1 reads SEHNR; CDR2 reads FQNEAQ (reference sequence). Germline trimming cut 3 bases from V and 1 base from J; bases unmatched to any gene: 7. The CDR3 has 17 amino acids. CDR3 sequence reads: CASSFGTGLAGSYEQYV. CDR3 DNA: TGTGCCAGCAGCTTCGGGACAGGACTAGCGGGATCCTACGAGCAGTACGTC.

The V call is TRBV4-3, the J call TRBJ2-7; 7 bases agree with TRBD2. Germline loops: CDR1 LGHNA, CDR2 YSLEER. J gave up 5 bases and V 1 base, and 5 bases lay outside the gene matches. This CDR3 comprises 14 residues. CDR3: CASSQGTGGNEQYF. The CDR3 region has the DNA TGCGCCAGCAGCCAAGGCACGGGAGGAAACGAGCAGTACTTC.

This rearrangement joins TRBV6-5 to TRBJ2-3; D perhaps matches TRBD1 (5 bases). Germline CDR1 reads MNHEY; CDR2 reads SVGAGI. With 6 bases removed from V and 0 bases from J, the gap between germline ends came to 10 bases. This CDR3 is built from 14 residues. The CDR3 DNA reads TGTGCCAGCAGACAGGAACCAAGCACAGATACGCAGTATTTT. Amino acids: CASRQEPSTDTQYF.

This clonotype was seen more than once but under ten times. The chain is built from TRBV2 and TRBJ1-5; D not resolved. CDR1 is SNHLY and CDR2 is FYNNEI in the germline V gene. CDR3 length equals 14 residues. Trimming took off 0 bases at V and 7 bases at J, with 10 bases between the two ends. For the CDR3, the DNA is TGTGCCAGCAGTGAAGCCCCGAGGAGCCAGCCCCAGCATTTT. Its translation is CASSEAPRSQPQHF.

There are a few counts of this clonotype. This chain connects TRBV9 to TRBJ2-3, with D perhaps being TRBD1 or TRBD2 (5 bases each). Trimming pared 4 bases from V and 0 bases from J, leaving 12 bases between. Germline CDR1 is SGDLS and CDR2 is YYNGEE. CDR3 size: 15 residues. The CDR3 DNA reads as TGTGCCAGCAGCTCGGGACGTGTGAGCACAGATACGCAGTATTTT. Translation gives CASSSGRVSTDTQYF.

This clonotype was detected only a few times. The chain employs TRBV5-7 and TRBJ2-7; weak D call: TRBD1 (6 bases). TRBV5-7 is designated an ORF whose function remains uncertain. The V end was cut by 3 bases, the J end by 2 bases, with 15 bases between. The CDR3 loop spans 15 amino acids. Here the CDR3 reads CASSSGRTEPYEQYF. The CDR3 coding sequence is TGTGCCAGCAGCTCGGGAAGGACAGAACCCTACGAGCAGTACTTC.

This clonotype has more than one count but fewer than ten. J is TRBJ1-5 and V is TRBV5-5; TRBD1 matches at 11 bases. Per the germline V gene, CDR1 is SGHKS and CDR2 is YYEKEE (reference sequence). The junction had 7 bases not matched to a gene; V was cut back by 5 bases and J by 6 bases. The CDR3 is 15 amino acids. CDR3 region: CASRRTGGDGQPQHF. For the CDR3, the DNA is TGTGCCAGCAGAAGGACAGGGGGCGACGGTCAGCCCCAGCATTTT.

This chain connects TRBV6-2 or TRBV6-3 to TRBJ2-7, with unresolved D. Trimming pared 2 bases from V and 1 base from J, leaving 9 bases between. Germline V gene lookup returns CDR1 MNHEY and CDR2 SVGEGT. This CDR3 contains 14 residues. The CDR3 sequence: CASSYGFESYEQYF. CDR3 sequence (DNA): TGTGCCAGCAGTTACGGTTTTGAATCCTACGAGCAGTACTTC.

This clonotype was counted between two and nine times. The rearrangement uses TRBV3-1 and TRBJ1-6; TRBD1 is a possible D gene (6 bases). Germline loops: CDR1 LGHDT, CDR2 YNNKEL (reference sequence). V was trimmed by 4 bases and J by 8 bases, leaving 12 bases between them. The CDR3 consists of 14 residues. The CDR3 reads CASSRTGLDSPLHF. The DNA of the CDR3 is TGTGCCAGCAGCCGTACAGGGTTAGATTCACCCCTCCACTTT. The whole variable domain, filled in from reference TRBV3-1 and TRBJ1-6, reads DTAVSQTPKYLVTQMGNDKSIKCEQNLGHDTMYWYKQDSKKFLKIMFSYNNKELIINETVPNRFSPKSPDKAHLNLHINSLELGDSAVYFCASSRTGLDSPLHFGNGTRLTVT.

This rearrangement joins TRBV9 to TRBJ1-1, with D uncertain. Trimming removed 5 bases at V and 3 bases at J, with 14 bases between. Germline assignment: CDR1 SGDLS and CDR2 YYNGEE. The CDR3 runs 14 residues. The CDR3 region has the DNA TGTGCCAGCAGATCTGAAGTAACGTACACTGAAGCTTTCTTT. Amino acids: CASRSEVTYTEAFF.

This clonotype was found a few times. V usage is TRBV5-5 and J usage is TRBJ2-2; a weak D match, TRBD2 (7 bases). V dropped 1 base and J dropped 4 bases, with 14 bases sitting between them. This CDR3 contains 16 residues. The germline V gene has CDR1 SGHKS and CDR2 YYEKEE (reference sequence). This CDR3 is CASSLLWGGPTGELFF. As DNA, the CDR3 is TGTGCCAGCAGCTTGCTGTGGGGGGGCCCCACCGGGGAGCTGTTTTTT.

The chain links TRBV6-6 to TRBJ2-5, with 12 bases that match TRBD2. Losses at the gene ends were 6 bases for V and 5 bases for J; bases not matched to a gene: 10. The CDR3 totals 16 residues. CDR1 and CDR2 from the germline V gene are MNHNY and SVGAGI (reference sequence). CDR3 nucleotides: TGTGCCAGCAGACAACTAGCGGGGGGCCGGATGGAGACCCAGTACTTC. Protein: CASRQLAGGRMETQYF.

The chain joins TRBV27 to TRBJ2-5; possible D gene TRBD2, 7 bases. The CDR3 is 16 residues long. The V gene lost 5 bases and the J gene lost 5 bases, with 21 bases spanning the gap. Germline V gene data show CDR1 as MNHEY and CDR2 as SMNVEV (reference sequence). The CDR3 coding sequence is TGTGCCAGCAGTCCTTCCCTGGCGGGGGCTGGGGAGACCCAGTACTTC. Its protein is CASSPSLAGAGETQYF.

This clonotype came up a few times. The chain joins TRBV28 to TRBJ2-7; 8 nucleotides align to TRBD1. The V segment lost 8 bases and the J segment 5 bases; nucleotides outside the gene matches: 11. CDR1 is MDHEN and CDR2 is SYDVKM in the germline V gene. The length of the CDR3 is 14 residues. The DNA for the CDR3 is TGTGCCAGCCGGCCTCGACAGGGGCTTGACGAGCAGTACTTC. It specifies CASRPRQGLDEQYF.

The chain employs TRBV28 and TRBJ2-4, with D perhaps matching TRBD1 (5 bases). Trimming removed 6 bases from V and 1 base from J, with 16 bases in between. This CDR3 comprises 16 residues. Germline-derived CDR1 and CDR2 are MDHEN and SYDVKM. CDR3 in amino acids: CASSSPPRAAKNIQYF. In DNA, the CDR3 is TGTGCCAGCAGCTCCCCCCCCAGGGCGGCCAAAAACATTCAGTACTTC.

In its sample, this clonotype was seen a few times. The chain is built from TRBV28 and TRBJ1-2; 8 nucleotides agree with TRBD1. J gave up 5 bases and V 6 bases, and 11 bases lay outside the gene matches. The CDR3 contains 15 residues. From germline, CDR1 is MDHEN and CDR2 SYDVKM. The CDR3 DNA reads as TGTGCCAGCAGGCCGGTCTGGGGACAGGCATATGGCTACACCTTC. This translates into CASRPVWGQAYGYTF.

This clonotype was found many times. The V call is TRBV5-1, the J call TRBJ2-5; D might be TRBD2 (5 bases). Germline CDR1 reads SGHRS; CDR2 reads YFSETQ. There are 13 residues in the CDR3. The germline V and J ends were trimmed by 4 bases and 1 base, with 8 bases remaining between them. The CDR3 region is CASSPGSQETQYF. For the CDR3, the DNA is TGCGCCAGCAGCCCGGGGTCCCAAGAGACCCAGTACTTC.

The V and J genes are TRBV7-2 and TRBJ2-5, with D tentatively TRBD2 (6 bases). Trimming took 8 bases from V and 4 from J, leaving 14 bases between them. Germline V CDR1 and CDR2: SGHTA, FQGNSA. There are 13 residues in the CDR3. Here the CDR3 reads CASGHGGTETQYF. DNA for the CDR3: TGTGCCAGCGGCCACGGGGGAACAGAGACCCAGTACTTC. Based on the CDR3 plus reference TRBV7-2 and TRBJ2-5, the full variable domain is GAGVSQSPSNKVTEKGKDVELRCDPISGHTALYWYRQSLGQGLEFLIYFQGNSAPDKSGLPSDRFSAERTGGSVSTLTIQRTQQEDSAVYLCASGHGGTETQYFGPGTRLLVL.

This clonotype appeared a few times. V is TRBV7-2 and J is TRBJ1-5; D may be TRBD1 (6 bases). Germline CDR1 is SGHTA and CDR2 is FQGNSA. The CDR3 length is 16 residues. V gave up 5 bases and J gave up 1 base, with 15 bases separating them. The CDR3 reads CASSQGARGSNQPQHF. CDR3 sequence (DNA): TGTGCCAGCAGCCAGGGTGCCAGGGGCAGCAATCAGCCCCAGCATTTT.

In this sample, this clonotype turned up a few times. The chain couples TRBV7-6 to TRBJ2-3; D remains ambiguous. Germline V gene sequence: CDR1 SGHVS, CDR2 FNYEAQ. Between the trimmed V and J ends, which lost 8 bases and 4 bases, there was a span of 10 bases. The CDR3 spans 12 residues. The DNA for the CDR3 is TGTGCCAGCGGGTTGGGCGCAGATACGCAGTATTTT. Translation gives CASGLGADTQYF.

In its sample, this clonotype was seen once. The CDR3, as DNA: TGCGCCAGCAGCTCGGGCCCCGGACACCCGAAGGGTACGCAGTATTTT. Translation: CASSSGPGHPKGTQYF. V is TRBV5-1 and J is TRBJ2-3; the D gene is possibly TRBD1 (5 bases). Germline CDR1 reads SGHRS; CDR2 reads YFSETQ. CDR3 length: 16 amino acids. Between the trimmed V and J ends, which lost 3 bases and 8 bases, there was a span of 22 bases.

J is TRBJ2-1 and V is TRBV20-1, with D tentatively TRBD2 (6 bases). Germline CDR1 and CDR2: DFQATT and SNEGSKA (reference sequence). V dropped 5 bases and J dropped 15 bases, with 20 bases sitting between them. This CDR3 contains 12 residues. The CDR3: CSAAPRPGVVFF. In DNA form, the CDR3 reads TGCAGTGCTGCACCCCGCCCGGGGGTCGTGTTCTTC.